This T cell receptor (beta chain) was documented in a study of T cell repertoires in cytomegalovirus infection. The wider study: Public TCR beta signatures were indicative of both CMV infection and a matching HLA type. Study findings and constraints: What dominated the ex vivo response were HLA-C-restricted CMV-specific TCR beta clonotypes. Carriers of CMV plus the relevant HLA were identified by cumulative public TCR beta family frequency.

In regard to this clonotype: The antigen is unknown.

The germline CDR1 and CDR2 sequences are GTSNPN and SVGIG (reference sequence). Between the trimmed V and J ends, which lost 2 bases and 7 bases, there was a span of 17 bases. This CDR3 spans 15 amino acids. TCRdb processed the reads anew with MiXCR; each CDR3 protein has one entry. This sample has almost 550,000 distinct CDR3 sequences, with 16% found just once. The sequence was collected from a human donor in good health (CMV status not recorded). Some clones in this sample may be carry-over from other donors' samples. J is TRBJ2-2 and V is TRBV30, with D maybe TRBD2 (7 bases). Sequenced material: CD8+ T cells from PBMCs. The DNA for the CDR3 is TGTGCCTGGAGTTCGTTAGGGGGAGGGATCGGGGAGCTGTTTTTT. The encoded protein is CAWSSLGGGIGELFF. The full variable domain, in which reference TRBV30 and TRBJ2-2 provide the parts outside the CDR3, is SQTIHQWPATLVQPVGSPLSLECTVEGTSNPNLYWYRQAAGRGLQLLFYSVGIGQISSEVPQNLSASRPQDRQFILSSKKLLLSDSGFYLCAWSSLGGGIGELFFGEGSRLTVL.